These 8 T cell receptor beta chains came from one sample sequenced in a study of cytomegalovirus exposure and HLA in healthy donors. The PCR ran on 60 Vbeta and 13 Jbeta primers. Measured with immunoSEQ multiplex PCR; TCRdb has only the in-frame clones, and not every one. Of 150,000 to 200,000 clones listed, roughly 73% are singletons. Input material: PBMCs. The receptors shown here come from a man aged 18 to 29 in good health and CMV-seropositive.

This clone turned up a few times. The sample carries other DNA sequences with the same CDR3. This rearrangement joins TRBV7-9 to TRBJ1-3; the D gene is possibly TRBD1 (5 bases). V lost 2 bases, J lost 1 base, and 6 bases lay in between. The CDR3 runs to 14 residues. Germline CDR1 SEHNR, CDR2 FQNEAQ (reference sequence). CDR3 residues: CASSLQGSGNTIYF. Written as DNA, the CDR3 is TGTGCCAGCAGCTTACAGGGATCTGGAAACACCATATATTTT.

The chain links TRBV28 to TRBJ2-7, with 13 bases that match TRBD2. The CDR3 is 15 residues long. The germline gives CDR1 MDHEN, CDR2 SYDVKM. The V gene end was trimmed by 8 bases and the J gene end by 7 bases; junction bases not matched to a gene: 11. The CDR3 bases are TGTGCCAGCGAAGCCCGGACTAGCGGGAGTAGGGAGCAGTACTTC. This encodes CASEARTSGSREQYF. Full variable domain (missing parts from reference TRBV28 and TRBJ2-7): DVKVTQSSRYLVKRTGEKVFLECVQDMDHENMFWYRQDPGLGLRLIYFSYDVKMKEKGDIPEGYSVSREKKERFSLILESASTNQTSMYLCASEARTSGSREQYFGPGTRLTVT.

The chain couples TRBV6-1 to TRBJ1-4, with a tentative D call TRBD1 (5 bases). Germline loops: CDR1 MNHNS, CDR2 SASEGT. V gave up 8 bases and J gave up 4 bases, with 14 bases separating them. CDR3 length: 14 amino acids. For the CDR3, the DNA is TGTGCCAGCTACGACGACCAGGGTAATGAAAAACTGTTTTTT. The encoded protein is CASYDDQGNEKLFF.

This chain links TRBV6-1 with TRBJ1-6; possible D gene TRBD1, 5 bases. The germline CDR1 and CDR2 sequences are MNHNS and SASEGT. There are 14 residues in the CDR3. V gave up 5 bases and J gave up 6 bases, with 11 bases separating them. The CDR3 is CASSLRQGNSPLHF. DNA for the CDR3: TGTGCCAGCAGTCTTAGGCAGGGTAATTCACCCCTCCACTTT.

The V call is TRBV7-9, the J call TRBJ1-5; 7 nucleotides agree with TRBD1. In germline, CDR1 is SEHNR, CDR2 FQNEAQ (reference sequence). The CDR3 is made up of 15 amino acids. Trimming at V came to 1 base and at J to 4 bases, leaving 4 bases not matched to a gene. Written as DNA, the CDR3 is TGTGCCAGCAGCTTAGGAGGGGGCGCGAATCAGCCCCAGCATTTT. Its protein product is CASSLGGGANQPQHF.

The rearrangement uses TRBV7-3 and TRBJ1-1; D perhaps matches TRBD1 (5 bases). The CDR3 is made up of 14 amino acids. V was pared by 4 bases and J by 5 bases, with 14 bases between. Germline values: CDR1 SGHTA, CDR2 FQGTGA. The CDR3 reads CASSSIDRGTEAFF. CDR3 coding DNA: TGTGCCAGCAGCTCTATAGACCGGGGGACTGAAGCTTTCTTT.

This clone has a single count. This chain joins TRBV28 and TRBJ2-7; tentatively, D is TRBD1 (6 bases). V dropped 5 bases and J dropped 2 bases, with 16 bases sitting between them. Germline V gene sequence: CDR1 MDHEN, CDR2 SYDVKM. This CDR3 comprises 15 residues. The CDR3 is CASSTDRKGTYEQYF. CDR3 sequence (DNA): TGTGCCAGCAGTACCGACAGGAAGGGGACCTACGAGCAGTACTTC.

The chain has TRBV5-1 and TRBJ2-7, with 9 bases fitting TRBD2. V shed 4 bases and J 2 bases; nucleotides not matched to a gene: 13. Looked up from germline, CDR1 is SGHRS and CDR2 is YFSETQ. The CDR3 totals 17 residues. CDR3 nucleotide sequence: TGCGCCAGCAGCGGTTGGACTAGCGAAACAAGTACCTACGAGCAGTACTTC. Its protein is CASSGWTSETSTYEQYF.